This TCR beta chain was retrieved from a study of human T cells and chemical hapten exposure. Study-level results: TCRs exceeding 1 in 1000 frequency stayed unchanged with DPC sensitization.

Unfractionated whole blood yielded total RNA. The CDR3 totals 17 residues. Trimming at V came to 4 bases and at J to 6 bases, leaving 9 bases not matched to a gene. Germline-derived CDR1 and CDR2 are SGHRS and YFSETQ. The library attached unique molecular identifiers to individual cDNA molecules. MiXCR was run by TCRdb on the reads, yielding one entry per CDR3 protein. Of about 120,000 distinct CDR3 sequences in the sample, about 7.7% were seen once. Worth noting for this clonotype: What it recognizes is unknown.

V is TRBV5-1 and J is TRBJ2-2; 13 positions agree with TRBD2. The clonotype was recovered from a human donor in good health. Some clones in this sample may be carry-over from other donors' samples. Sequencing was carried out using whole blood. CDR3: CASSLGLAGEFAGELFF. For the CDR3, the DNA is TGCGCCAGCAGCCTAGGACTAGCGGGAGAATTCGCCGGGGAGCTGTTTTTT.